The 28 T cell receptor beta chains given below trace back to one sample, sequenced in a study of Ad26.COV2.S vaccination and SARS-CoV-2 variants. Treatment in this sample: roughly 20 received Ad26.COV2.S at low or high dose, single or two shots; about 5 received placebo; per-sample allocation not given. Collection of the samples took place on day 63 after the first injection of vaccine or placebo. Libraries were prepared by immunoSEQ multiplex PCR; TCRdb keeps only in-frame clonotypes and omits some of them. The table records 350,000 to 450,000 clones, about nine tenths of them present only once. This material consisted of peripheral blood, taken in a trial of Ad26.COV2.S vaccine versus placebo. The receptors originated from a person between 18 and 65 years old who received the Ad26.COV2.S COVID-19 vaccine or a placebo.

This clone was seen only once. The rearrangement joins TRBV29-1 to TRBJ2-7; a weak D match, TRBD1 (5 bases). Between the trimmed V and J ends, which lost 7 bases and 2 bases, there was a span of 12 bases. The CDR3 sequence is 12 residues long. The V gene's germline CDR1 is SQVTM and CDR2 ANQGSEA. The CDR3 DNA follows: TGCAGCGCGCAGGGTCAGGCCTACGAGCAGTACTTC. Translation gives CSAQGQAYEQYF.

The chain carries TRBV5-1 and TRBJ2-1; D is undetermined. V shed 1 base and J shed 4 bases, with 12 bases lying between them. Germline loops: CDR1 SGHRS, CDR2 YFSETQ. The CDR3 sequence is 15 residues long. CDR3 protein: CASSLSGEPYNEQFF. CDR3 in DNA: TGCGCCAGCAGCTTGTCAGGCGAACCATACAATGAGCAGTTCTTC.

On this clone: The same CDR3 also results from other DNA sequences found in this sample. The chain joins TRBV7-9 to TRBJ1-1; D uncertain. The CDR3 covers 14 residues. V lost 0 bases, J lost 1 base, and 6 bases lay in between. Germline V gene sequence: CDR1 SEHNR, CDR2 FQNEAQ (reference sequence). For the CDR3, the DNA is TGTGCCAGCAGCTTAGCTCCAGGGAACACTGAAGCTTTCTTT. Its translation is CASSLAPGNTEAFF.

V is TRBV5-1 and J is TRBJ1-2; TRBD1 agrees at 10 bases. Germline trimming cut 3 bases from V and 5 bases from J; bases unmatched to any gene: 13. Per the germline V gene, CDR1 is SGHRS and CDR2 is YFSETQ. The CDR3 spans 17 residues. The DNA for the CDR3 is TGCGCCAGCAGCTCGGACAGGGGGTGGGAACGTGCGTATGGCTACACCTTC. Protein product: CASSSDRGWERAYGYTF.

CDR3 nucleotide sequence: TGCGCCAGCAGCCAAGATAAGGGCTATAATTCACCCCTCCACTTT. Residues: CASSQDKGYNSPLHF. The rearrangement joins TRBV4-1 to TRBJ1-6, with no clear D. The germline V and J ends were trimmed by 0 bases and 3 bases, with 6 bases remaining between them. CDR1 and CDR2 from the germline V gene are MGHRA and YSYEKL. This CDR3 region has 15 residues.

The rearrangement links TRBV28 to TRBJ2-7; D is perhaps TRBD1 (6 bases). Germline-derived CDR1 and CDR2 are MDHEN and SYDVKM. This CDR3 comprises 13 residues. Trimming cost V 4 bases and J 4 bases, with 11 bases left between them. The CDR3 nucleotides read TGTGCCAGCAGTTCAGTGGACAGTTACGAGCAGTACTTC. Protein product: CASSSVDSYEQYF.

The rearrangement joins TRBV19 to TRBJ2-5; D is possibly TRBD1 or TRBD2 (6 bases each). The germline V gene encodes CDR1 LNHDA and CDR2 SQIVND (reference sequence). Trimming shortened V by 3 bases and J by 3 bases, and 23 bases separated the two germline ends. This CDR3 has 18 residues. CDR3 DNA sequence: TGTGCCAGTAGTATTGGGTGGAGGGGGGCTCGTCGTAAAGAGACCCAGTACTTC. Protein: CASSIGWRGARRKETQYF.

The chain couples TRBV9 to TRBJ2-2; D is uncertain. Germline CDR1 and CDR2: SGDLS and YYNGEE. The V gene lost 0 bases and the J gene lost 3 bases, with 3 bases spanning the gap. There are 13 residues in the CDR3. The DNA for the CDR3 is TGTGCCAGCAGCGTAGATCACACCGGGGAGCTGTTTTTT. Encoded protein: CASSVDHTGELFF.

V usage is TRBV2 and J usage is TRBJ2-7, with 10 positions matching TRBD1. V dropped 7 bases and J dropped 2; count of bases not matched to a gene: 5. Germline values: CDR1 SNHLY, CDR2 FYNNEI. The CDR3 is 14 amino acids. CDR3 nucleotides: TGTGCCAGCACCTTGGGACAGGGGCCCTACGAGCAGTACTTC. The encoded protein is CASTLGQGPYEQYF. Filled out from reference TRBV2 and TRBJ2-7, the complete variable domain reads EPEVTQTPSHQVTQMGQEVILRCVPISNHLYFYWYRQILGQKVEFLVSFYNNEISEKSEIFDDQFSVERPDGSNFTLKIRSTKLEDSAMYFCASTLGQGPYEQYFGPGTRLTVT.

This clone was seen just once. The chain has TRBV15 and TRBJ1-5, with 10 nucleotides matching TRBD1. The CDR3 totals 17 residues. CDR1 is LNHNV and CDR2 is YYDKDF in the germline V gene (reference sequence). V shed 3 bases and J 0 bases; nucleotides not matched to a gene: 5. CDR3 in amino acids: CATSSPGTGVSNQPQHF. For the CDR3, the DNA is TGTGCCACCAGCAGTCCCGGGACAGGGGTTAGCAATCAGCCCCAGCATTTT.

The chain joins TRBV6-4 to TRBJ2-5; 11 bases align to TRBD2. The CDR3 totals 15 residues. V trimming: 5 bases; J trimming: 2 bases; junction bases outside the gene matches: 4. Germline values: CDR1 MRHNA, CDR2 SNTAGT. The chain's CDR3 is CASSSIAGGQETQYF. The CDR3 region has the DNA TGTGCCAGCAGTTCCATAGCGGGGGGGCAAGAGACCCAGTACTTC.

The rearrangement links TRBV7-2 to TRBJ1-2, with no clear D. The germline CDR1 and CDR2 sequences are SGHTA and FQGNSA. CDR3 length equals 14 residues. Trimming pared 4 bases from V and 4 bases from J, leaving 13 bases between. The DNA for the CDR3 is TGTGCCAGCAGCTGGTCCGGGCAGACCTATGGCTACACCTTC. Protein: CASSWSGQTYGYTF. Combining the CDR3 with reference TRBV7-2 and TRBJ1-2 gives the whole variable domain GAGVSQSPSNKVTEKGKDVELRCDPISGHTALYWYRQSLGQGLEFLIYFQGNSAPDKSGLPSDRFSAERTGGSVSTLTIQRTQQEDSAVYLCASSWSGQTYGYTFGSGTRLTVV.

This sequence joins TRBV19 and TRBJ2-1; the D gene could be TRBD1 or TRBD2 (5 bases each). The CDR3 loop spans 15 amino acids. Germline lookup yields CDR1 LNHDA and CDR2 SQIVND (reference sequence). V was trimmed by 6 bases and J by 6 bases, leaving 18 bases between them. The CDR3, as DNA: TGTGCCAGTAGGGGAGATAGGAAAAGGGGCAATGAGCAGTTCTTC. It is translated as CASRGDRKRGNEQFF.

The V and J genes are TRBV12-3 or TRBV12-4 and TRBJ2-1, with D maybe TRBD2 (6 bases). This CDR3 spans 12 amino acids. Trimming left V 3 bases short and J 13 bases short, with 13 bases between. The DNA of the CDR3 is TGTGCCAGCAGTTTGACCGGGAGTCTACAGTTCTTC. This encodes CASSLTGSLQFF.

This clone was seen a handful of times. V is TRBV7-6 and J is TRBJ2-1, with no clear D. Trimming left V 1 base short and J 4 bases short, with 8 bases between. Germline lookup yields CDR1 SGHVS and CDR2 FNYEAQ. The CDR3 runs 14 residues. This CDR3 is CASSLEDLYNEQFF. The CDR3 DNA reads as TGTGCCAGCAGCTTAGAGGATTTATACAATGAGCAGTTCTTC.

In this sample, this clone turned up a few times. The chain employs TRBV12-3 or TRBV12-4 and TRBJ2-2, with unresolved D. Trimming took 3 bases from V and 6 from J, leaving 2 bases between them. The CDR3 runs 11 residues. This CDR3 is CASSFAGELFF. The CDR3 nucleotides are TGTGCCAGCAGTTTTGCCGGGGAGCTGTTTTTT.

V and J are TRBV6-5 and TRBJ1-1, with D possibly matching TRBD1 (5 bases). CDR3 length equals 16 residues. The V end was cut by 2 bases, the J end by 1 base, with 14 bases between. The germline gives CDR1 MNHEY, CDR2 SVGAGI. Written as DNA, the CDR3 is TGTGCCAGCAGTTACCAAGGGGTAGGAAGGAACACTGAAGCTTTCTTT. The encoded protein is CASSYQGVGRNTEAFF.

The rearrangement links TRBV11-2 to TRBJ2-3; 7 nucleotides agree with TRBD1. The length of the CDR3 is 15 residues. The germline CDR1 and CDR2 sequences are SGHAT and FQNNGV. V was clipped by 7 bases and J by 5 bases; unmatched bases: 12. The CDR3 region has the DNA TGTGCCAGCAACCCTCGAGGGGGCGAGGTAGATACGCAGTATTTT. It encodes CASNPRGGEVDTQYF.

This clone was detected a few times. Other nucleotide sequences in the sample specify the same CDR3. The chain employs TRBV6-4 and TRBJ2-3, with 7 bases matching TRBD2. Per the germline V gene, CDR1 is MRHNA and CDR2 is SNTAGT. The CDR3 has 14 residues. V dropped 3 bases and J dropped 2; count of bases not matched to a gene: 2. Here the CDR3 DNA reads TGTGCCAGCAGTGAACTAGCGTCCACAGATACGCAGTATTTT. It codes for CASSELASTDTQYF.

The chain recombines TRBV10-1 with TRBJ1-6; 9 nucleotides align to TRBD1. CDR3 length equals 14 residues. Germline lookup yields CDR1 WNHNN and CDR2 SYGVQD (reference sequence). V shed 2 bases and J 9 bases; nucleotides not matched to a gene: 2. The CDR3, as DNA: TGCGCCAGCAGTGAGGACAGGGGGGGTTCACCCCTCCACTTT. Amino acid sequence: CASSEDRGGSPLHF.

V and J are TRBV12-5 and TRBJ1-1; weak D call: TRBD1 (5 bases). Germline-derived CDR1 and CDR2 are LGHNT and FRNRAP. Trimming shortened V by 8 bases and J by 5 bases, and 15 bases separated the two germline ends. The CDR3 length is 13 residues. In nucleotides, the CDR3 is TGTGCTAGTAGCGCCCAGGGAGGTACTGAAGCTTTCTTT. Protein product: CASSAQGGTEAFF. The full variable domain, completed using reference TRBV12-5 and TRBJ1-1, is DARVTQTPRHKVTEMGQEVTMRCQPILGHNTVFWYRQTMMQGLELLAYFRNRAPLDDSGMPKDRFSAEMPDATLATLKIQPSEPRDSAVYFCASSAQGGTEAFFGQGTRLTVV.

The chain has TRBV2 and TRBJ2-5; 9 nucleotides agree with TRBD1. The CDR3 covers 13 residues. V lost 6 bases to trimming and J lost 3 bases; unmatched junction nucleotides: 2. Germline CDR1 is SNHLY and CDR2 is FYNNEI. This chain's CDR3 is CASRWDREETQYF. Written as DNA, the CDR3 is TGTGCCAGCAGGTGGGACAGGGAAGAGACCCAGTACTTC.

This clone was picked up a small number of times. The chain is built from TRBV5-1 and TRBJ1-1, with 7 bases matching TRBD1. Germline V gives CDR1 SGHRS, CDR2 YFSETQ. V shed 2 bases and J 10 bases; nucleotides not matched to a gene: 11. The CDR3 is 14 amino acids. The CDR3: CASSLGPPQGPAFF. For the CDR3, the DNA is TGCGCCAGCAGCTTAGGTCCCCCACAGGGGCCAGCTTTCTTT.

In this sample, this clone turned up a few times. This rearrangement joins TRBV6-4 to TRBJ2-5; D perhaps matches TRBD2 (5 bases). Trimming removed 3 bases from V and 3 bases from J, with 8 bases in between. The V gene's germline CDR1 is MRHNA and CDR2 SNTAGT. The CDR3 contains 13 residues. DNA of the CDR3: TGTGCCAGCAGTGAATCAGCGGAAGAGACCCAGTACTTC. Amino acids: CASSESAEETQYF.

This chain connects TRBV3-1 (or the pseudogene TRBV3-2) to TRBJ1-5, with 7 bases lining up with TRBD1. The ends lost 3 bases at V and 3 bases at J; junction bases unmatched: 5. The CDR3 is 15 residues long. CDR1 LGHDT and CDR2 YNNKEL come from the germline V gene (reference sequence). The CDR3 coding sequence is TGTGCCAGCAGCCAGGGGACAGCTATCAATCAGCCCCAGCATTTT. It translates to CASSQGTAINQPQHF.

The V call is TRBV5-5, the J call TRBJ1-1, with no clear D. The CDR3 length is 14 residues. In germline, CDR1 is SGHKS, CDR2 YYEKEE (reference sequence). Trimming cost V 0 bases and J 6 bases, with 12 bases left between them. In DNA form, the CDR3 reads TGTGCCAGCAGCTTGGATGGAGGGAGAGCTGAAGCTTTCTTT. Encoded protein: CASSLDGGRAEAFF.

V is TRBV5-5 and J is TRBJ1-6; TRBD1 might be the D (5 bases). The germline CDR1 and CDR2 sequences are SGHKS and YYEKEE (reference sequence). Trimming took off 3 bases at V and 1 base at J, with 8 bases between the two ends. This CDR3 has 15 amino acids. CDR3 in DNA: TGTGCCAGCAGCTACGAGGGGTCCTATAATTCACCCCTCCACTTT. Translation: CASSYEGSYNSPLHF.

The chain uses TRBV5-5 and TRBJ1-6, with D maybe TRBD1 (6 bases). Per germline, CDR1 SGHKS and CDR2 YYEKEE (reference sequence). CDR3 length equals 15 residues. Trimming took off 0 bases at V and 9 bases at J, with 13 bases between the two ends. In nucleotides, the CDR3 is TGTGCCAGCAGCTTGGTGCGGACAGAAAGTTCACCCCTCCACTTT. This translates into CASSLVRTESSPLHF.